What follows are 25 T cell receptor beta chains derived from one specimen sequenced in a study of blood T cell repertoires in COVID-19 (dated by TCRdb to the early 2020s). Library prep was done by the immunoSEQ multiplex PCR assay. Not all clones reach the TCRdb copy of this immuneACCESS table, which keeps in-frame sequences only. Checked studies attribute under half of the gap to unresolved V genes and leave the rest unexplained. A total of around 97,000 clones appear in this sample, roughly 90% of them only once. Together, the top ten hold approximately 3.4% of the sample. The sample consisted of peripheral blood. The receptors were sampled from a woman between 55 and 75 years old with acute or convalescent COVID-19.

This chain uses TRBV28 with TRBJ1-5, with 12 nucleotides matching TRBD1. V was pared by 5 bases and J by 0 bases, with 14 bases of the junction left unmatched. The CDR3 spans 20 residues. Germline-derived CDR1 and CDR2 are MDHEN and SYDVKM. CDR3 DNA: TGTGCCAGCAGTAATCGTCCCGGGACAGGGGGCGGGAGTAGCAATCAGCCCCAGCATTTT. Protein sequence: CASSNRPGTGGGSSNQPQHF. Full variable domain (rest looked up from reference TRBV28 and TRBJ1-5): DVKVTQSSRYLVKRTGEKVFLECVQDMDHENMFWYRQDPGLGLRLIYFSYDVKMKEKGDIPEGYSVSREKKERFSLILESASTNQTSMYLCASSNRPGTGGGSSNQPQHFGDGTRLSIL.

This clone was seen a handful of times. The rearrangement uses TRBV15 and TRBJ1-4; 7 nucleotides align to TRBD1. Germline-derived CDR1 and CDR2 are LNHNV and YYDKDF (reference sequence). The CDR3 totals 13 residues. After removal of 4 bases from V and 8 bases from J, the junction contained 4 bases not matched to a gene. The CDR3 bases are TGTGCCACCAGCACCGGGACAGAAGAAAAACTGTTTTTT. Protein product: CATSTGTEEKLFF.

The V call is TRBV29-1, the J call TRBJ2-1, with TRBD2 matching 10 bases. CDR3 length: 14 residues. The junction had 6 bases not matched to a gene; V was cut back by 6 bases and J by 4 bases. Germline V CDR1 and CDR2: SQVTM, ANQGSEA. In nucleotides, the CDR3 is TGCAGCGTCACCGGACTAGCGGATTACAATGAGCAGTTCTTC. It translates to CSVTGLADYNEQFF.

The rearrangement links TRBV6-5 to TRBJ1-2; no clear D gene. The V and J ends lost 2 bases and 8 bases respectively, with 12 bases between them. Germline loops: CDR1 MNHEY, CDR2 SVGAGI. The CDR3 consists of 13 residues. The DNA of the CDR3 is TGTGCCAGCAGTTACAGCCTTGCCTGGGGCTACACCTTC. It specifies CASSYSLAWGYTF.

CDR3 DNA: TGTGCCAGCAGCGTAGAGTGGGACTCCTCCTACAATGAGCAGTTCTTC. Protein sequence: CASSVEWDSSYNEQFF. V gene TRBV9 combines with J gene TRBJ2-1; the D gene is possibly TRBD2 (6 bases). The CDR3 length is 16 residues. The V and J ends lost 0 bases and 0 bases respectively, with 10 bases between them. Per germline, CDR1 SGDLS and CDR2 YYNGEE.

V is TRBV9 and J is TRBJ2-3; 7 nucleotides match TRBD2. The germline V gene has CDR1 SGDLS and CDR2 YYNGEE. Germline trimming cut 0 bases from V and 1 base from J; bases unmatched to any gene: 8. The CDR3 length is 17 residues. CDR3 loop: CASSVGTSASGTDTQYF. CDR3 coding DNA: TGTGCCAGCAGCGTAGGTACTAGCGCGTCTGGCACAGATACGCAGTATTTT.

This clone has a single count. As DNA, the CDR3 is TGTGCCAGCAGTTACAGGGCCCTCCCCGGCGGCTACACCTTC. Its translation: CASSYRALPGGYTF. This rearrangement joins TRBV28 to TRBJ1-2, with D perhaps matching TRBD1 (6 bases). V was clipped by 4 bases and J by 8 bases, with 17 bases between them. The V gene's germline CDR1 is MDHEN and CDR2 SYDVKM. CDR3 length: 14 residues.

The CDR3 loop reads CASRGTGRGKNIQYF. DNA for the CDR3: TGTGCCAGCAGGGGGACAGGACGGGGCAAAAACATTCAGTACTTC. The chain has TRBV28 and TRBJ2-4, with 8 nucleotides matching TRBD1. CDR3 length: 15 residues. Trimming removed 6 bases from V and 3 bases from J; junction bases left unmatched: 7. Germline values: CDR1 MDHEN, CDR2 SYDVKM.

The V call is TRBV20-1, the J call TRBJ2-5, with 8 bases lining up with TRBD2. Germline lookup yields CDR1 DFQATT and CDR2 SNEGSKA (reference sequence). With V trimmed by 4 bases and J by 7 bases, 2 bases remained unmatched. The length of the CDR3 is 11 residues. CDR3 DNA sequence: TGCAGTGCTACGCGGGAGGTGACCCAGTACTTC. It translates to CSATREVTQYF.

J is TRBJ2-5 and V is TRBV29-1, with TRBD1 matching over 8 bases. CDR3 length equals 12 residues. After removal of 7 bases from V and 2 bases from J, the junction contained 3 bases not matched to a gene. The V gene's germline CDR1 is SQVTM and CDR2 ANQGSEA. CDR3 residues: CSAGTGQETQYF. CDR3 nucleotides: TGCAGCGCTGGGACAGGACAAGAGACCCAGTACTTC.

V and J are TRBV5-4 and TRBJ1-2, with 11 bases matching TRBD1. Trimming took 0 bases from V and 3 from J; bases not matched to a gene: 4. CDR3 size: 16 residues. Germline CDR1 reads SGHNT; CDR2 reads YYREEE (reference sequence). The CDR3 DNA sequence: TGTGCCAGCAGCTTGGGTCGGGGACAGGGGGACTATGGCTACACCTTC. It yields the protein CASSLGRGQGDYGYTF.

The chain's CDR3 is CASSLPGQNYGYTF. Written as DNA, the CDR3 is TGCGCCAGCAGCTTACCGGGACAGAACTATGGCTACACCTTC. V gene TRBV5-1 combines with J gene TRBJ1-2; 7 nucleotides match TRBD1. J lost 2 bases, V lost 2 bases, and 3 bases had no gene match. This CDR3 spans 14 amino acids. Germline V gives CDR1 SGHRS, CDR2 YFSETQ.

A word on this clone: A junction boundary mismatches the germline segment, possibly from a read error. This chain joins TRBV7-7 and TRBJ2-2; weak D call: TRBD2 (7 bases). CDR1 is SSHAT and CDR2 is FNYEAQ in the germline V gene (reference sequence). This CDR3 comprises 16 residues. CDR3 amino acids: CASSPRGALNTGELFF. CDR3 nucleotides: TGTGCTAGCAGCCCCCGGGGGGCGCTGAACACCGGGGAGCTGTTTTTT.

This chain connects TRBV6-1 to TRBJ1-2, with 12 bases fitting TRBD1. This CDR3 comprises 17 residues. Per the germline V gene, CDR1 is MNHNS and CDR2 is SASEGT. V lost 4 bases and J lost 3; bases outside the gene matches: 9. The CDR3 sequence is CASSGGTGGVRYYGYTF. The CDR3 DNA sequence: TGTGCCAGCAGTGGGGGGACAGGGGGCGTGAGGTACTATGGCTACACCTTC.

CDR3 residues: CAWSPGLAGYEQYF. CDR3 coding DNA: TGTGCCTGGAGTCCGGGACTAGCGGGATACGAGCAGTACTTC. The V call is TRBV30, the J call TRBJ2-7; 13 nucleotides agree with TRBD2. Germline-derived CDR1 and CDR2 are GTSNPN and SVGIG (reference sequence). The CDR3 has 14 amino acids. J lost 4 bases, V lost 2 bases, and 2 bases had no gene match. The whole variable domain, filled in from reference TRBV30 and TRBJ2-7, reads SQTIHQWPATLVQPVGSPLSLECTVEGTSNPNLYWYRQAAGRGLQLLFYSVGIGQISSEVPQNLSASRPQDRQFILSSKKLLLSDSGFYLCAWSPGLAGYEQYFGPGTRLTVT.

The rearrangement uses TRBV2 and TRBJ2-3; a weak D match, TRBD2 (5 bases). This CDR3 has 18 amino acids. Trimming shortened V by 6 bases and J by 0 bases, and 22 bases separated the two germline ends. From germline, CDR1 is SNHLY and CDR2 FYNNEI. In DNA form, the CDR3 reads TGTGCCAGCAGACCTCACCTCCTTAGCGCCTCTAGCACAGATACGCAGTATTTT. Translating it yields CASRPHLLSASSTDTQYF.

This sequence joins TRBV4-1 and TRBJ1-4, with D hard to call. The CDR3 consists of 14 residues. Per the germline V gene, CDR1 is MGHRA and CDR2 is YSYEKL. Trimming took 0 bases from V and 8 from J, leaving 10 bases between them. The CDR3 DNA sequence: TGCGCCAGCAGCCAAGACAGGTTGCCCGAAAAACTGTTTTTT. Translation: CASSQDRLPEKLFF.

The chain combines TRBV9 with TRBJ2-1; 7 bases agree with TRBD2. The germline gives CDR1 SGDLS, CDR2 YYNGEE. The V segment lost 0 bases and the J segment 9 bases; nucleotides outside the gene matches: 9. This CDR3 has 15 amino acids. CDR3 coding DNA: TGTGCCAGCAGCGTAGGGCGGGGGTTGGAATTTGAGCAGTTCTTC. This translates into CASSVGRGLEFEQFF.

The rearrangement joins TRBV27 to TRBJ1-2; possible D gene TRBD1, 5 bases. Trimming cost V 6 bases and J 7 bases, with 9 bases left between them. From germline, CDR1 is MNHEY and CDR2 SMNVEV (reference sequence). The length of the CDR3 is 11 residues. The CDR3, as DNA: TGTGCCAGCAGGACAGTTTCTGGCTACACCTTC. Its translation is CASRTVSGYTF.

V usage is TRBV5-1 and J usage is TRBJ2-1; 7 bases map to TRBD2. V shed 0 bases and J 5 bases; nucleotides not matched to a gene: 8. Germline-derived CDR1 and CDR2 are SGHRS and YFSETQ. CDR3 length: 16 residues. The CDR3 DNA is TGCGCCAGCAGCTTGGCCGGGGGGAGTCCCAACAATGAGCAGTTCTTC. Encoded protein: CASSLAGGSPNNEQFF. Using reference TRBV5-1 and TRBJ2-1 for the parts outside the CDR3, the full variable domain is KAGVTQTPRYLIKTRGQQVTLSCSPISGHRSVSWYQQTPGQGLQFLFEYFSETQRNKGNFPGRFSGRQFSNSRSEMNVSTLELGDSALYLCASSLAGGSPNNEQFFGPGTRLTVL.

V usage is TRBV7-9 and J usage is TRBJ1-2, with a weak D call TRBD1 (5 bases). This CDR3 is built from 15 residues. The germline V and J ends were trimmed by 5 bases and 8 bases, with 21 bases remaining between them. CDR1 and CDR2 (germline): SEHNR, FQNEAQ (reference sequence). In DNA form, the CDR3 reads TGTGCCAGCAGCCACCTGTGGAGGGGCGAAGCCGGCTACACCTTC. Translating it yields CASSHLWRGEAGYTF.

This clone was recorded only once. The rearrangement joins TRBV7-8 to TRBJ1-2; TRBD1 matches 7 bases. The junction had 9 bases not matched to a gene; V was cut back by 4 bases and J by 4 bases. Looked up from germline, CDR1 is SGHVS and CDR2 is FQNEAQ. The CDR3 is made up of 15 amino acids. CDR3 coding DNA: TGTGCCAGCAGCTACTCGGGACAGCTCCTCTATGGCTACACCTTC. Encoded protein: CASSYSGQLLYGYTF.

Of note for this clone: One end of the junction varies from germline; a read error may be responsible. The chain joins TRBV6-6 to TRBJ1-2; 8 positions agree with TRBD1. This CDR3 spans 14 amino acids. Germline loops: CDR1 MNHNY, CDR2 SVGAGI (reference sequence). Here the CDR3 DNA reads TGTGCCAGCAGCCGAGGACAGGGAGTGGGGTGGATGCCATTC. Translation: CASSRGQGVGWMPF.

The rearrangement joins TRBV6-2 or TRBV6-3 to TRBJ2-7; D perhaps matches TRBD1 (5 bases). V lost 6 bases, J lost 2 bases, and 14 bases lay in between. The CDR3 spans 14 residues. Per the germline V gene, CDR1 is MNHEY and CDR2 is SVGEGT. The CDR3 coding sequence is TGTGCCAGCAGCAGGAGTGGGGCAACCTACGAGCAGTACTTC. Protein product: CASSRSGATYEQYF.

The chain carries TRBV28 and TRBJ1-1; TRBD1 agrees at 7 bases. Germline CDR1 MDHEN, CDR2 SYDVKM. CDR3 length: 14 residues. The trim removed 4 bases at V and 0 bases at J, leaving 2 bases unmatched. DNA for the CDR3: TGTGCCAGCAGTTACAGGGGTATGAACACTGAAGCTTTCTTT. Translation: CASSYRGMNTEAFF.